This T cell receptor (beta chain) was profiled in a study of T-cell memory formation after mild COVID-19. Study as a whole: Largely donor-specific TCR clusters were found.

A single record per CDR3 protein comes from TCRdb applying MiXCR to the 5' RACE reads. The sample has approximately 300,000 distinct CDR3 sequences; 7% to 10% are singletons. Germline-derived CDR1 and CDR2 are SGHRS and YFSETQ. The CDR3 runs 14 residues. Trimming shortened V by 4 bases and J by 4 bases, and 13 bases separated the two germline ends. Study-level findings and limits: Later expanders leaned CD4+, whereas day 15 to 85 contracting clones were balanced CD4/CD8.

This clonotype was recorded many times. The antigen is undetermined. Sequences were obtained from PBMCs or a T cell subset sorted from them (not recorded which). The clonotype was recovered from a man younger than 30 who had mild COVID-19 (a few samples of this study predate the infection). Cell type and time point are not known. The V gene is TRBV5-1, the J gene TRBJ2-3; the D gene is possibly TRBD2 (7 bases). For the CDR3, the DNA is TGCGCCAGCAGCATGGGGGGGCCGGCAGATACGCAGTATTTT. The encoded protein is CASSMGGPADTQYF.